The entry below gives a single T cell receptor beta chain sequence along with its context. The entry originates in a study of cytomegalovirus exposure and HLA in healthy donors. The germline gives CDR1 MNHNS, CDR2 SASEGT. The CDR3 runs to 15 residues. Trimming cost V 2 bases and J 6 bases; bases outside gene matches: 7. The PCR contained 60 Vbeta and 13 Jbeta primers. Libraries were prepared by immunoSEQ multiplex PCR; TCRdb keeps only in-frame clonotypes and omits some of them. The sample yields about 130,000 clones, 75% to 85% seen once. The sample taken for sequencing was PBMCs. J is TRBJ2-5 and V is TRBV6-1; 9 nucleotides line up with TRBD1. The receptor comes from a woman between 40 and 55 years old in good health and CMV-seronegative. CDR3 amino acids: CASSEHETGGQTQYF. CDR3 DNA: TGTGCCAGCAGTGAACATGAGACAGGGGGGCAGACCCAGTACTTC.